This T cell receptor beta chain was observed in a study of T cell repertoires in cytomegalovirus infection. As for the study in general: TCR beta signatures that were public indicated CMV infection and matching HLA type.

TCRdb independently ran MiXCR on the reads; one entry per CDR3 protein. The sample has hundreds of thousands of distinct CDR3 sequences, roughly 31% seen once; the top ten hold around 15%. With 1 base removed from V and 4 bases from J, the gap between germline ends came to 13 bases. Germline V gene lookup returns CDR1 SEHNR and CDR2 FQNEAQ (reference sequence). The CDR3 runs to 16 residues. This clonotype was seen a handful of times. The antigen is unknown. Sequenced here: cultured CD8+ T cells from PBMCs, sampled from culture after CMV antigen stimulation. The rearrangement joins TRBV7-9 to TRBJ2-2, with D perhaps matching TRBD1 (6 bases). The sequence came from a human donor in good health (CMV status not recorded). Some clones in this sample may be carry-over from other donors' samples. The CDR3 region has the DNA TGTGCCAGCAGCTTAGTGGTGTCAGGGGCCACCGGGGAGCTGTTTTTT. It codes for CASSLVVSGATGELFF.